This TCR beta chain is from a study of blood T cell repertoires in COVID-19. About the study: The United States, Italy and Spain provided the acute and convalescent COVID-19 samples.

In the study's own analysis: Amplification of reference gene primers provided the estimated nucleated cell counts. TCRdb's table, derived via immunoSEQ multiplex PCR, lists solely in-frame clones and lacks some. The D gene and trimming were derived from the DNA, and the V and J assignments and clone size from that table. The sample lists tens of thousands of clones, about 86% occurring once. CDR3 length equals 14 residues. With 0 bases removed from V and 3 bases from J, the gap between germline ends came to 9 bases. Germline assignment: CDR1 LNHNV and CDR2 YYDKDF (reference sequence). What was sequenced was peripheral blood. This receptor was identified in a man aged 50 to 59 with acute or convalescent COVID-19. The chain is built from TRBV15 and TRBJ2-7, with D possibly matching TRBD2 (6 bases). The CDR3 DNA follows: TGTGCCACCAGCAGAGATTGGGGGGTCTACGAGCAGTACTTC. This translates into CATSRDWGVYEQYF.